This TCR beta chain was recovered during a study of blood T cell repertoires in COVID-19. For the study at large: Italy, Spain and the United States were the sources of the convalescent and acute COVID-19 samples. Sources were T cells, B-cell-depleted T cells, or PBMCs; the material itself was cDNA or gDNA.

Germline CDR1 is MNHEY and CDR2 is SVGAGI. V lost 2 bases and J lost 9, with 11 bases in between. The CDR3 runs 13 residues. How the authors handled the data: Amplification from reference gene primers served as the basis for estimated nucleated cell counts. Only in-frame clones appear in the TCRdb table, and some are missing; sequencing was by immunoSEQ multiplex PCR. V and J calls and clone size are as listed in that table; D and trimming were resolved from the DNA. The table shows roughly 130,000 clones, with 84% occurring only once. Sequenced input: peripheral blood. V usage is TRBV6-5 and J usage is TRBJ2-1, with TRBD2 as a possible D gene (6 bases). This TCR was sampled from a woman under 40 who had recovered from COVID-19. The CDR3 sequence: CASSYNSGAEQFF. The CDR3 coding sequence is TGTGCCAGCAGTTACAATTCGGGAGCTGAGCAGTTCTTC.